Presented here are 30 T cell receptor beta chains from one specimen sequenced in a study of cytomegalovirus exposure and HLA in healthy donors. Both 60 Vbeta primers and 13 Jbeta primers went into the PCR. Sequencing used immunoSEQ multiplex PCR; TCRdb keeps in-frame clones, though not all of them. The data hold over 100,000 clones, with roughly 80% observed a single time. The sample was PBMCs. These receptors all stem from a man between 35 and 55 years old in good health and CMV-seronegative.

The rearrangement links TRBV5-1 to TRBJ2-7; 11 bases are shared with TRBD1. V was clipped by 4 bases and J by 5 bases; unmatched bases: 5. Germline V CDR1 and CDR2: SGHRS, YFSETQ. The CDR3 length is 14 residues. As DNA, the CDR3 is TGCGCCAGCAGCGGGGACAGGGGGGCCCACGAGCAGTACTTC. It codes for CASSGDRGAHEQYF.

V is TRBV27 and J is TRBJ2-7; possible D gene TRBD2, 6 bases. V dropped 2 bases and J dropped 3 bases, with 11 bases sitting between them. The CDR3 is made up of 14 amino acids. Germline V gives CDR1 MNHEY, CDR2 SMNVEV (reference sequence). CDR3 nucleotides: TGTGCCAGCAGTTTACGGGGGTTGGTCTACGAGCAGTACTTC. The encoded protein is CASSLRGLVYEQYF.

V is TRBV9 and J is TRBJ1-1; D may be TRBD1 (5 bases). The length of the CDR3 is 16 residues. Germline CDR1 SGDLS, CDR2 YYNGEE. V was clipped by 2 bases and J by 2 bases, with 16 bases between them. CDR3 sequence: CASSVDSGGVNTEAFF. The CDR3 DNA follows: TGTGCCAGCAGCGTCGACAGTGGAGGGGTTAACACTGAAGCTTTCTTT.

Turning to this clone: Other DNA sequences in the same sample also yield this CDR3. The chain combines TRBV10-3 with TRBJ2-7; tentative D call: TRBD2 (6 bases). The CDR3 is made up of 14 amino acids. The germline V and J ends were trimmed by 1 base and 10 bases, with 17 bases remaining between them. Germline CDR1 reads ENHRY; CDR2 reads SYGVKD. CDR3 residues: CAISEWGRGLEQYF. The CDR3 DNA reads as TGTGCCATCAGTGAGTGGGGTCGGGGGTTGGAACAGTACTTC.

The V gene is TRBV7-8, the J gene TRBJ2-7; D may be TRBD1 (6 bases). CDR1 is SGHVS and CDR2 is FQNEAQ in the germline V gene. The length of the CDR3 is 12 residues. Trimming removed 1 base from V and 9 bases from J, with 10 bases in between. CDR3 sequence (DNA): TGTGCCAGCAGCTTAGACAGGGAAGGGCAGTACTTC. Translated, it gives CASSLDREGQYF. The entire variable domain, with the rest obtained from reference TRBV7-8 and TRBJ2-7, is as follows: GAGVSQSPRYKVAKRGQDVALRCDPISGHVSLFWYQQALGQGPEFLTYFQNEAQLDKSGLPSDRFFAERPEGSVSTLKIQRTQQEDSAVYLCASSLDREGQYFGPGTRLTVT.

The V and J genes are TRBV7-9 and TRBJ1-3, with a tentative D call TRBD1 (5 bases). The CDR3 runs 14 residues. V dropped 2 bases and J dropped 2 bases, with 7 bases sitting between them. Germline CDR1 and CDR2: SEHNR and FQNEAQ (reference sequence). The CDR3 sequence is CASSLSGAGNTIYF. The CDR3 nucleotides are TGTGCCAGCAGCTTATCGGGGGCTGGAAACACCATATATTTT.

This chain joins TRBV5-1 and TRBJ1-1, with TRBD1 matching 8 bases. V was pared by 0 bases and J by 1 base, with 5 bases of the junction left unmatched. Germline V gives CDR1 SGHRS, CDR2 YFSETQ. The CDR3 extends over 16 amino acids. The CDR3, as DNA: TGCGCCAGCAGCTTGGACTCCGGGACAGGGAACACTGAAGCTTTCTTT. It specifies CASSLDSGTGNTEAFF.

The CDR3 coding sequence is TGTGCCAGCAAATCGGACAGCCAGAATTCACCCCTCCACTTT. It is translated as CASKSDSQNSPLHF. The chain recombines TRBV2 with TRBJ1-6; a possible D gene is TRBD1 (6 bases). V was cut by 7 bases and J by 7 bases, with 14 bases left in between. The CDR3 covers 14 residues. Per germline, CDR1 SNHLY and CDR2 FYNNEI.

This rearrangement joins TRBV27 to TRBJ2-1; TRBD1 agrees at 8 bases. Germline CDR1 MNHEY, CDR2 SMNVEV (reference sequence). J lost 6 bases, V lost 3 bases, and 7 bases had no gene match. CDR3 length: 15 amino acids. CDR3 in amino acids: CASSFIGQGVNEQFF. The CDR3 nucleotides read TGTGCCAGCAGTTTTATAGGACAGGGAGTCAATGAGCAGTTCTTC.

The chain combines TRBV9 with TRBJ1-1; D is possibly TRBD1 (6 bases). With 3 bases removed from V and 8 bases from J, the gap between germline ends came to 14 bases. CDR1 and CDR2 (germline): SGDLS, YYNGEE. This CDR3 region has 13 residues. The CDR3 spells CASSAVGGLEAFF. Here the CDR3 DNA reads TGTGCCAGCAGCGCCGTAGGGGGACTAGAAGCTTTCTTT.

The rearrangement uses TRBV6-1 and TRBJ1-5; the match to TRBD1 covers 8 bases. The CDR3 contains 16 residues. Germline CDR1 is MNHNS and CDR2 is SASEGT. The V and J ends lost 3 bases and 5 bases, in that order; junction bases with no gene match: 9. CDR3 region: CASSDDGQGMDQPQHF. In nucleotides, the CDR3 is TGTGCCAGCAGTGATGACGGACAGGGTATGGATCAGCCCCAGCATTTT.

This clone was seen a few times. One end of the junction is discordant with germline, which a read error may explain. CDR3 loop: CSSSLAGAPYEQYF. CDR3 bases: TGTTCCAGCAGCCTAGCGGGGGCTCCCTACGAGCAGTACTTC. The chain has TRBV7-9 and TRBJ2-7, with 10 nucleotides matching TRBD2. The CDR3 is 14 residues long. Germline V lookup: CDR1 SEHNR, CDR2 FQNEAQ (reference sequence).

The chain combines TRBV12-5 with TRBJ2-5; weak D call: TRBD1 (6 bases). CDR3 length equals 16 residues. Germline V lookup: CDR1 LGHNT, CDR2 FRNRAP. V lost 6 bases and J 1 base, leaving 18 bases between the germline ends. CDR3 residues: CASGAYSLQGQETQYF. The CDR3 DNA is TGTGCTAGTGGGGCTTATTCACTACAGGGCCAAGAGACCCAGTACTTC.

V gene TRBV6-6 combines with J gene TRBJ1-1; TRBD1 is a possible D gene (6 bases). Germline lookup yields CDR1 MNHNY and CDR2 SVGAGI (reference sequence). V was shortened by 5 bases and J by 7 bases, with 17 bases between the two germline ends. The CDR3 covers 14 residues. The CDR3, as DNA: TGTGCCAGCAGTACCAGTGGGGGCGACGGTGAAGCTTTCTTT. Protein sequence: CASSTSGGDGEAFF.

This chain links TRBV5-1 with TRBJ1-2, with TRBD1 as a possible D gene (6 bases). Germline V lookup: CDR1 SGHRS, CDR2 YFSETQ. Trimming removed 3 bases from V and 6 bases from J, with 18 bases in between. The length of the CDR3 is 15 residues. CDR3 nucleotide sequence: TGCGCCAGCAGCTCCCCCCGGGACACCCTCCATGGCTACACCTTC. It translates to CASSSPRDTLHGYTF.

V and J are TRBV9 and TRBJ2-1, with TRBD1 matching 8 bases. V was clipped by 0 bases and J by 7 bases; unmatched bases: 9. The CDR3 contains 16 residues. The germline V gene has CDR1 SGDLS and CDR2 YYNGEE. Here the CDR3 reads CASSVVVDRAGNEQFF. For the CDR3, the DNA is TGTGCCAGCAGCGTAGTAGTGGACAGGGCGGGGAATGAGCAGTTCTTC.

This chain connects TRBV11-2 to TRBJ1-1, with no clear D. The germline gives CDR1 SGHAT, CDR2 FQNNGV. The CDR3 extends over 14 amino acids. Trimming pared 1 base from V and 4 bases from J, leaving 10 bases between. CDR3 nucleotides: TGTGCCAGCAGCTTAGGGCGGGATGGCACTGAAGCTTTCTTT. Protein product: CASSLGRDGTEAFF.

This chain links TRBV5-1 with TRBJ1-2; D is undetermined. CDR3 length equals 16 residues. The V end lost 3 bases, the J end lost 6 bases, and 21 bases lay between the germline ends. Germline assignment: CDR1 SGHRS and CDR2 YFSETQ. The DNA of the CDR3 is TGCGCCAGCAGCTCCTATCACTGGGTCCGGGAGGATGGCTACACCTTC. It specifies CASSSYHWVREDGYTF.

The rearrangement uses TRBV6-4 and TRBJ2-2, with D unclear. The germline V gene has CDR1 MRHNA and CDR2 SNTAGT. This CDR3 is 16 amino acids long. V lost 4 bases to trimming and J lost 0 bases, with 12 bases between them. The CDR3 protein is CASSVFGGSNTGELFF. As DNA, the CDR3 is TGTGCCAGCAGTGTTTTTGGCGGATCGAACACCGGGGAGCTGTTTTTT.

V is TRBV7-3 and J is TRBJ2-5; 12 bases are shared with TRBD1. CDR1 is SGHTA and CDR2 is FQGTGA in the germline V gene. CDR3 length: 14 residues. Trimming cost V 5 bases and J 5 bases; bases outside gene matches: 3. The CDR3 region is CASSPGQGAETQYF. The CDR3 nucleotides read TGTGCCAGCAGCCCGGGACAGGGGGCCGAGACCCAGTACTTC.

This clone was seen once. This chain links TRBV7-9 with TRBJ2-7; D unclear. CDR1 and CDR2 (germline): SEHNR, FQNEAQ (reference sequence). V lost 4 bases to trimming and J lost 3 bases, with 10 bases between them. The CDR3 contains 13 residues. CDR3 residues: CASSSVFGYEQYF. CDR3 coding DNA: TGTGCCAGCAGCTCGGTCTTTGGCTACGAGCAGTACTTC. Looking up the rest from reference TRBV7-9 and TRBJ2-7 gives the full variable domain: DTGVSQNPRHKITKRGQNVTFRCDPISEHNRLYWYRQTLGQGPEFLTYFQNEAQLEKSRLLSDRFSAERPKGSFSTLEIQRTEQGDSAMYLCASSSVFGYEQYFGPGTRLTVT.

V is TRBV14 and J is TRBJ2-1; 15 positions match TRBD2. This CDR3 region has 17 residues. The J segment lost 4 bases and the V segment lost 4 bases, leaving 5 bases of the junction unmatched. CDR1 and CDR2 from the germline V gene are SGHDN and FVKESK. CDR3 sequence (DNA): TGTGCCAGCAGCCCGAGGACTAGCGGGGGGGCATACAATGAGCAGTTCTTC. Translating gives CASSPRTSGGAYNEQFF.

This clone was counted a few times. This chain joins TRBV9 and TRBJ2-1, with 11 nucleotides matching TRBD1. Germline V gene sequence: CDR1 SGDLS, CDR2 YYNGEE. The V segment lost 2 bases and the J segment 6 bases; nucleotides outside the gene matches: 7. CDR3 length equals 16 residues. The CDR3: CASSVTPGTGGNEQFF. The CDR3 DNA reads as TGTGCCAGCAGCGTCACTCCCGGGACAGGGGGCAATGAGCAGTTCTTC. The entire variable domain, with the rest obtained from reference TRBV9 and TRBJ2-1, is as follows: DSGVTQTPKHLITATGQRVTLRCSPRSGDLSVYWYQQSLDQGLQFLIQYYNGEERAKGNILERFSAQQFPDLHSELNLSSLELGDSALYFCASSVTPGTGGNEQFFGPGTRLTVL.

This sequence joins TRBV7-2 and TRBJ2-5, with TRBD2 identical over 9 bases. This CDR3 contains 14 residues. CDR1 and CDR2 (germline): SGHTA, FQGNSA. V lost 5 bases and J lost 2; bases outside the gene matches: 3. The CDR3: CASSPGLAQETQYF. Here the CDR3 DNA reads TGTGCCAGCAGCCCGGGACTAGCTCAAGAGACCCAGTACTTC.

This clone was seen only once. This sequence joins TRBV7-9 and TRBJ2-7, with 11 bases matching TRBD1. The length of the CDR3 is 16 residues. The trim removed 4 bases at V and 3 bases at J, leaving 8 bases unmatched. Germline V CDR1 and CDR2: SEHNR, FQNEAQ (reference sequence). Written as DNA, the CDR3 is TGTGCCAGCAGCTCGACGGCGGGACAGGGGGACTACGAGCAGTACTTC. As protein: CASSSTAGQGDYEQYF.

Here the CDR3 reads CASSRGGVDEKLFF. CDR3 DNA sequence: TGTGCCAGCAGTAGGGGGGGGGTGGATGAAAAACTGTTTTTT. The chain links TRBV5-6 to TRBJ1-4, with D possibly matching TRBD1 (6 bases). Germline lookup yields CDR1 SGHDT and CDR2 YYEEEE. This CDR3 is built from 14 residues. Trimming shortened V by 5 bases and J by 6 bases, and 14 bases separated the two germline ends.

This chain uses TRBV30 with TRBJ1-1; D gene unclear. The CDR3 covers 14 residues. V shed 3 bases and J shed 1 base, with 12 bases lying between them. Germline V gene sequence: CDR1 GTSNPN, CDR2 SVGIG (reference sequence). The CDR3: CAWSRPPENTEAFF. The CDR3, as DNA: TGTGCCTGGAGCCGTCCCCCAGAGAACACTGAAGCTTTCTTT.

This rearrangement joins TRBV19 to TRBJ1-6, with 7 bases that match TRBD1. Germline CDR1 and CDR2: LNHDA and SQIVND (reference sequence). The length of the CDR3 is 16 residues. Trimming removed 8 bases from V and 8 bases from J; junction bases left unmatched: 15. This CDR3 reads CASGSETGFSDSPLHF. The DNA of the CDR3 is TGTGCCAGTGGGTCCGAGACAGGGTTTTCTGATTCACCCCTCCACTTT.

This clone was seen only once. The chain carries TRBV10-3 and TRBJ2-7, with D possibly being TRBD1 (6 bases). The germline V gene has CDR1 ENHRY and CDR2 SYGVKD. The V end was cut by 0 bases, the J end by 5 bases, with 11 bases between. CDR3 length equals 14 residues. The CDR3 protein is CAISESQGLHEQYF. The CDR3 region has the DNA TGTGCCATCAGTGAGTCGCAGGGGTTGCACGAGCAGTACTTC.

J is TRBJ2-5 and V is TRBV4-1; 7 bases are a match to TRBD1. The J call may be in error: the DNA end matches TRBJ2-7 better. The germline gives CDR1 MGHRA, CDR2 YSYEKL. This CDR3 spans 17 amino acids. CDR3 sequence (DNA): TGCGCCAGCAGCCAAGATACTCTGGACAGGACCACCTACGAGCAGTACTTC. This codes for CASSQDTLDRTTYEQYF.